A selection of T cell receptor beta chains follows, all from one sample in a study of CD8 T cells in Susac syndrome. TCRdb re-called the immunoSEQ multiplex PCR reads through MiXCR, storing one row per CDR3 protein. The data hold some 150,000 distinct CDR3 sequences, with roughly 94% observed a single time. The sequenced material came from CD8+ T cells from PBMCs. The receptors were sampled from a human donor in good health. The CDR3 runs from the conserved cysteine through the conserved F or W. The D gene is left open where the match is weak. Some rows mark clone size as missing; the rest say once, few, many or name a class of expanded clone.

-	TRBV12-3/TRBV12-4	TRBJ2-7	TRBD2	CASSQLAGTYEQYF	TGTGCCAGCAGTCAACTAGCGGGAACCTACGAGCAGTACTTC
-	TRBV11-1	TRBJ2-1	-	CASSHSYNEQFF	TGTGCCAGCAGCCACAGCTACAATGAGCAGTTCTTC
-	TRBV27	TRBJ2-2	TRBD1	CASSWWDRGGSGELFF	TGTGCCAGCAGTTGGTGGGACAGGGGTGGATCCGGGGAGCTGTTTTTT
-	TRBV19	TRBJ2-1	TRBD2	CASSTGLAEQFF	TGTGCCAGTAGTACCGGACTAGCGGAGCAGTTCTTC
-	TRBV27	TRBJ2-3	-	CASSLLAVDGADTQYF	TGTGCCAGCAGTTTATTGGCGGTCGACGGCGCAGATACGCAGTATTTT
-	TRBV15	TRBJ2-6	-	CATSRDLGILGSGANVLTF	TGTGCCACCAGCAGAGATCTAGGGATCCTAGGTTCTGGGGCCAACGTCCTGACTTTC
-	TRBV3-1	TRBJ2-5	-	CASSQVRGSETQYF	TGTGCCAGCAGCCAAGTCAGAGGTTCCGAGACCCAGTACTTC
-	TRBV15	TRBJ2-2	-	CATSETSGELFF	TGTGCCACCAGCGAGACCTCCGGGGAGCTGTTTTTT
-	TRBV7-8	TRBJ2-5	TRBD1	CASLTQGAFETQYF	TGTGCCAGCTTGACTCAGGGGGCATTTGAGACCCAGTACTTC
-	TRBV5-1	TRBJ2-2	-	CASSLTWRLLAGELFF	TGCGCCAGCAGCTTGACTTGGCGTCTGCTGGCCGGGGAGCTGTTTTTT
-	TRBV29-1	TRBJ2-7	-	CSVEFGTYEQYF	TGCAGCGTTGAATTCGGGACCTACGAGCAGTACTTC
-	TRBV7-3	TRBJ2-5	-	CASSEGSETQYF	TGTGCCAGCAGCGAGGGTAGCGAGACCCAGTACTTC
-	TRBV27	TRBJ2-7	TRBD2	CASSLLAGDDYEQYF	TGTGCCAGCAGTTTACTAGCGGGGGATGACTACGAGCAGTACTTC
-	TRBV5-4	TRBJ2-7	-	CASSFRPSYEQYF	TGTGCCAGCAGCTTTCGGCCGAGCTACGAGCAGTACTTC
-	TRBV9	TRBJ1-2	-	CASSVSGVHGYTF	TGTGCCAGCAGCGTCTCGGGGGTACATGGCTACACCTTC
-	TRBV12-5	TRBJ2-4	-	CASAGTKNIQYF	TGTGCTAGTGCCGGGACCAAAAACATTCAGTACTTC
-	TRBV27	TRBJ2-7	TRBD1	CASSLSGQGPYEQYF	TGTGCCAGCAGTTTATCGGGACAGGGCCCCTACGAGCAGTACTTC
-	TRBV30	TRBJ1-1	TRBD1	CARTEQGPEAFF	TGTGCTCGAACGGAACAGGGGCCCGAAGCTTTCTTT
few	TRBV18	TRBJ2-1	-	CASSPPGGNEQFF	TGTGCCAGCTCACCACCCGGTGGGAACGAGCAGTTCTTC
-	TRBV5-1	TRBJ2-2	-	CASTFPGGELFF	TGCGCCAGCACCTTCCCGGGCGGGGAGCTGTTTTTT
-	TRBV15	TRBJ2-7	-	CATSRVGRDEQYF	TGTGCCACCAGCAGAGTCGGAAGGGACGAGCAGTACTTC
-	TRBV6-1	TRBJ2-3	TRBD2	CASSLELAGGGDTQYF	TGTGCCAGCAGCCTCGAACTAGCGGGAGGCGGGGATACGCAGTATTTT
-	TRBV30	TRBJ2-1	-	CAWSGGETFYNEQFF	TGTGCCTGGAGTGGAGGGGAGACCTTCTACAATGAGCAGTTCTTC
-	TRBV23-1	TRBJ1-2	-	CARGPNRSRYGYTF	TGCGCCAGGGGACCAAACAGGTCTCGGTATGGCTACACCTTC
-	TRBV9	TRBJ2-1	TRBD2	CASSVALAGAYNEQFF	TGTGCCAGCAGCGTAGCTTTGGCGGGAGCCTACAATGAGCAGTTCTTC
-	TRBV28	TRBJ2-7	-	CARTRSFGQYF	TGTGCCAGGACTCGTTCTTTCGGGCAGTACTTC
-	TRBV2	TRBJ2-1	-	CAREGPSAGNEQFF	TGTGCCAGGGAAGGCCCATCAGCTGGGAATGAGCAGTTCTTC
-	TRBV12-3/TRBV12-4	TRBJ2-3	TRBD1	CASSYQGADTQYF	TGTGCCAGCAGTTATCAGGGGGCAGATACGCAGTATTTT
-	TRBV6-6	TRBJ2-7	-	CASSRIGASEYEQYF	TGTGCCAGCAGTCGTATTGGGGCTTCCGAATACGAGCAGTACTTC
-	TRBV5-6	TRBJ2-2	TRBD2	CASSSGLAGNTGELFF	TGTGCCAGCAGCTCGGGACTAGCGGGGAACACCGGGGAGCTGTTTTTT
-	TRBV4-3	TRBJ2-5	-	CASSQVSGPQETQYF	TGCGCCAGCAGCCAAGTATCGGGACCCCAAGAGACCCAGTACTTC
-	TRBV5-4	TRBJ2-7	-	CASSSLNWEEQYF	TGTGCCAGCAGCTCATTAAACTGGGAGGAGCAGTACTTC
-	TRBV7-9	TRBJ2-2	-	CASSLTLNTGELFF	TGTGCCAGCAGCTTAACGCTGAACACCGGGGAGCTGTTTTTT
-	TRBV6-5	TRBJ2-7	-	CASSSGQRNYEQYF	TGTGCCAGCAGTTCGGGGCAGAGAAACTACGAGCAGTACTTC
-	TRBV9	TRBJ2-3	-	CASSVAPPGDTQYF	TGTGCCAGCAGCGTAGCTCCTCCTGGGGATACGCAGTATTTT
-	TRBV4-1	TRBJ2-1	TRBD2	CASSQGTSGSGNEQFF	TGCGCCAGCAGCCAAGGTACTAGCGGGAGTGGTAATGAGCAGTTCTTC
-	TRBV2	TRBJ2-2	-	CASSAGELFF	TGTGCCAGCAGTGCCGGGGAGCTGTTTTTT
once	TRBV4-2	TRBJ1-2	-	CASSQETGSYGYTF	TGTGCCAGCAGCCAAGAGACAGGATCCTATGGCTACACCTTC
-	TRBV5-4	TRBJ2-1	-	CASSLEAGWSYNEQFF	TGTGCCAGCAGCTTGGAGGCGGGATGGTCGTACAATGAGCAGTTCTTC
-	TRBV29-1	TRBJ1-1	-	CSARHLVNTEAFF	TGCAGCGCTCGCCATCTTGTGAACACTGAAGCTTTCTTT
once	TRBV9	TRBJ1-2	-	CASSVAQENYGYTF	TGTGCCAGCAGCGTAGCACAGGAGAACTATGGCTACACCTTC
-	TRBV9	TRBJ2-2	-	CASSVQSDEPNTGELFF	TGTGCCAGCAGCGTCCAGAGCGACGAGCCGAACACCGGGGAGCTGTTTTTT
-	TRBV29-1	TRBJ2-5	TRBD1	CSPQGAGETQYF	TGCAGCCCTCAGGGGGCTGGGGAGACCCAGTACTTC
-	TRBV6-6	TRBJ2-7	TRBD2	CASSYGTSGSKQYF	TGTGCCAGCAGCTACGGGACTAGCGGGAGTAAGCAGTACTTC
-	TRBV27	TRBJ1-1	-	CATQDNTEAFF	TGTGCCACCCAAGATAACACTGAAGCTTTCTTT
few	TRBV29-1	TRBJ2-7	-	CSVGDGDYEQYF	TGCAGCGTTGGGGACGGGGACTACGAGCAGTACTTC
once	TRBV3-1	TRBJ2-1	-	CASKSSSNEEQFF	TGTGCCAGCAAGAGTAGCAGTAACGAGGAGCAGTTCTTC
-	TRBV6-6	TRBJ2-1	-	CATGGGGNEQFF	TGTGCCACCGGGGGAGGTGGCAATGAGCAGTTCTTC
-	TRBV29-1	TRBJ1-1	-	CSVDSDSEAFF	TGCAGCGTTGACTCCGACAGTGAAGCTTTCTTT
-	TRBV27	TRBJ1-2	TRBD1	CASSLIRGQDGYTF	TGTGCCAGCAGTTTGATTAGGGGGCAGGATGGCTACACCTTC
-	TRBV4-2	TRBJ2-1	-	CASSQEGVGPDNEQFF	TGTGCCAGCAGCCAAGAAGGAGTAGGGCCTGACAATGAGCAGTTCTTC
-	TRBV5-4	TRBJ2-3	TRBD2	CASSKGEGHTDTQYF	TGTGCCAGCAGCAAAGGGGAGGGCCACACAGATACGCAGTATTTT
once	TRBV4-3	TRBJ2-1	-	CASSPWEQGVNEQFF	TGCGCCAGCAGCCCTTGGGAGCAGGGCGTCAATGAGCAGTTCTTC